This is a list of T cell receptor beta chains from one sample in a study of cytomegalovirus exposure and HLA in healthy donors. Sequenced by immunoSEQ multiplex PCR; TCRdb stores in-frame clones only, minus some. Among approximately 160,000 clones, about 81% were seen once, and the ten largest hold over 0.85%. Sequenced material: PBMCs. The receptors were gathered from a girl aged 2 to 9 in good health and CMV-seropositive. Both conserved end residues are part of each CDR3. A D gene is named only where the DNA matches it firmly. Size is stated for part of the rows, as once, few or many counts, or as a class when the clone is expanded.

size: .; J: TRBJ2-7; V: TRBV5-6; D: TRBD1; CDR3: CASSADRGASYEQYF; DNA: TGTGCCAGCAGCGCGGACAGGGGGGCCTCCTACGAGCAGTACTTC
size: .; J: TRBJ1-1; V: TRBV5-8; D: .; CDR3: CASSLTGRDTEAFF; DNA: TGTGCCAGCAGCTTGACAGGGAGGGACACTGAAGCTTTCTTT
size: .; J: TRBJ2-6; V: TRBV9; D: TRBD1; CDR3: CASSANRGLFSGANVLTF; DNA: TGTGCCAGCAGCGCGAACAGGGGTCTTTTCTCTGGGGCCAACGTCCTGACTTTC
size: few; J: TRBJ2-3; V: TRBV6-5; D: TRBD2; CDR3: CASSLRRGNTDTQYF; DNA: TGTGCCAGCAGTTTAAGGCGGGGGAACACAGATACGCAGTATTTT
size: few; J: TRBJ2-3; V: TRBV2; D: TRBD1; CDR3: CASSRGGPDTQYF; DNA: TGTGCCAGCAGTCGAGGGGGCCCAGATACGCAGTATTTT
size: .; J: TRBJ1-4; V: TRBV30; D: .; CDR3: CAWRDSPNEKLFF; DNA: TGTGCCTGGAGGGACAGCCCTAATGAAAAACTGTTTTTT
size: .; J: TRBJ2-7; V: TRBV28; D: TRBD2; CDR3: CASSLYRLAGDSEQYF; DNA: TGTGCCAGCAGTTTATACCGACTAGCGGGAGATAGCGAGCAGTACTTC
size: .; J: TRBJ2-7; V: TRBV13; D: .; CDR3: CASSMGGLRFYEQYF; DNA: TGTGCCAGCAGCATGGGGGGGCTTCGGTTCTACGAGCAGTACTTC
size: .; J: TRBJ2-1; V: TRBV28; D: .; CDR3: CASSLVVGAYEQFF; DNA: TGTGCCAGCAGTTTAGTCGTGGGGGCCTATGAGCAGTTCTTC
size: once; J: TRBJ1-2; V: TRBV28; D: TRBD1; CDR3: CASREWGQGVYGYTF; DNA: TGTGCCAGCAGGGAATGGGGACAGGGAGTCTATGGCTACACCTTC
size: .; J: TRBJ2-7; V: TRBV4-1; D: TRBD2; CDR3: CASSQAGTSSYEQYF; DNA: TGCGCCAGCAGCCAAGCGGGGACTAGCTCCTACGAGCAGTACTTC
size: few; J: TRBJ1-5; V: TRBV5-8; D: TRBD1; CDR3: CASSLGTGGSNQPQHF; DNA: TGTGCCAGCAGCTTGGGGACAGGGGGTAGCAATCAGCCCCAGCATTTT
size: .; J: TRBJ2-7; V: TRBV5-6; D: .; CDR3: CASSLGRSLSYEQYF; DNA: TGTGCCAGCAGCTTGGGCAGATCGTTATCCTACGAGCAGTACTTC
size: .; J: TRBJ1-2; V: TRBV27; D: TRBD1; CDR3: CASSHRNRGGNYGYTF; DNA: TGTGCCAGCAGTCACCGGAACAGGGGAGGCAACTATGGCTACACCTTC
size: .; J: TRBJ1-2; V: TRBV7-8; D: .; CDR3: CASSSDIYGYTF; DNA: TGTGCCAGCAGCTCGGACATTTATGGCTACACCTTC
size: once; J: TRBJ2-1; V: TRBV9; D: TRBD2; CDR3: CASSIRTSGKFDEQFF; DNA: TGTGCCAGCAGCATCCGGACTAGCGGGAAATTCGATGAGCAGTTCTTC
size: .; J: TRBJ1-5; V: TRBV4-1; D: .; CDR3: CASSQQQGNQPQHF; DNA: TGCGCCAGCAGCCAACAACAGGGCAATCAGCCCCAGCATTTT
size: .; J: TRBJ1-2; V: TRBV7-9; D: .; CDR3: CASSFSTNYGYTF; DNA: TGTGCCAGCAGCTTTTCGACAAACTATGGCTACACCTTC
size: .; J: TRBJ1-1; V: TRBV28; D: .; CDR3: CASSLAGGRSTEAFF; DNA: TGTGCCAGCAGTTTAGCCGGAGGCCGTAGCACTGAAGCTTTCTTT
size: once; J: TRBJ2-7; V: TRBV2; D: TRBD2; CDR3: CASSEEAGVGDEQYF; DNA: TGTGCCAGCAGTGAAGAAGCGGGAGTTGGTGACGAGCAGTACTTC
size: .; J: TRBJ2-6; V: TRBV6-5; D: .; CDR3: CASSGLLSGANVLTF; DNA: TGTGCCAGTTCGGGATTGCTCTCTGGGGCCAACGTCCTGACTTTC
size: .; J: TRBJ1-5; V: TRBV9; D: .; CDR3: CASSASGNQPQHF; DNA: TGTGCCAGCAGCGCGAGTGGCAATCAGCCCCAGCATTTT
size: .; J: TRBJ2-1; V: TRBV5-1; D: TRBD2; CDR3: CASSLTSGSGNEQFF; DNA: TGCGCCAGCAGCTTAACTAGCGGGAGTGGCAATGAGCAGTTCTTC
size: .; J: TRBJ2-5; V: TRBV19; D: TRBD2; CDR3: CASSWGTSFQETQYF; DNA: TGTGCCAGTAGTTGGGGGACTAGCTTCCAAGAGACCCAGTACTTC
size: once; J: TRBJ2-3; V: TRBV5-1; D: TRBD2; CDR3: CASSLLLAGVGTDTQYF; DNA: TGCGCCAGCAGCTTGCTTCTAGCGGGAGTTGGCACAGATACGCAGTATTTT
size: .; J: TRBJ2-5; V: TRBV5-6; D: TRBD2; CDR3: CASSSGLVKETQYF; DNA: TGTGCCAGCAGCTCGGGACTAGTAAAAGAGACCCAGTACTTC
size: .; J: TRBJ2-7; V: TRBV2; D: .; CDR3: CASVADRTSYEQYF; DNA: TGTGCCAGCGTTGCGGACAGAACATCCTACGAGCAGTACTTC
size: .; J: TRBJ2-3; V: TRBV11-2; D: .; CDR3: CASSFNRVNTQYF; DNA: TGTGCCAGCAGCTTCAACAGGGTGAATACGCAGTATTTT
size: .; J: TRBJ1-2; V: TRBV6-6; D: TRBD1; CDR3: CASKTDRDGGYTF; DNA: TGTGCCAGCAAAACGGACAGGGACGGCGGCTACACCTTC
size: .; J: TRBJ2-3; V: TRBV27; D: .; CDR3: CASSSADTQYF; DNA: TGTGCCAGCAGTTCGGCAGATACGCAGTATTTT
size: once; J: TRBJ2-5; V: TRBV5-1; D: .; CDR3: CASSLALGEETQYF; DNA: TGCGCCAGCAGCTTGGCCCTAGGGGAAGAGACCCAGTACTTC
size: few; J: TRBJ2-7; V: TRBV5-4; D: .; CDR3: CASSLGPSGYSSYEQYF; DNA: TGTGCCAGCAGCTTGGGTCCCAGCGGGTATAGCTCCTACGAGCAGTACTTC
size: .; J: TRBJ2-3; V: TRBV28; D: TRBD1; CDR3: CASRGQGTDTQYF; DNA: TGTGCCAGCAGGGGACAGGGCACAGATACGCAGTATTTT
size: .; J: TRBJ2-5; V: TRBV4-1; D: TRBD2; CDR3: CASSHYPSPSGQETQYF; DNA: TGCGCCAGCAGCCACTACCCATCCCCTAGCGGACAAGAGACCCAGTACTTC
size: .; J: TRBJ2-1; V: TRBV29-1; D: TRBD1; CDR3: CSSAPGTGYYDEQFF; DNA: TGCAGCTCAGCTCCAGGGACAGGGTATTACGATGAGCAGTTCTTC
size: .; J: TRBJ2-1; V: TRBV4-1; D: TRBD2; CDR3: CASSQPREVPYNEQFF; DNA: TGCGCCAGCAGCCAACCCCGGGAGGTTCCCTACAATGAGCAGTTCTTC
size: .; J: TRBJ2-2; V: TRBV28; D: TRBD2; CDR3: CASRTSGSLGGGELFF; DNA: TGTGCCAGCAGGACTAGCGGGAGTCTTGGGGGAGGGGAGCTGTTTTTT
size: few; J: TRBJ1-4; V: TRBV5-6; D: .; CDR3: CASSLGRSKLFF; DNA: TGTGCCAGCAGCTTGGGCAGGTCCAAACTGTTTTTT
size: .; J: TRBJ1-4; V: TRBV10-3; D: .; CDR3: CAARSEGINEKLFF; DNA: TGTGCCGCCCGATCGGAGGGTATCAATGAAAAACTGTTTTTT
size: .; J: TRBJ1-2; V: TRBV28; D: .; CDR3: CASKGNDRSGYGSGYGYTF; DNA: TGTGCCAGCAAAGGAAACGACAGGTCCGGGTATGGGAGTGGCTATGGCTACACCTTC
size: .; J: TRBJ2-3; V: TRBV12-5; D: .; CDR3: CASGSYALGGGTDTQYF; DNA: TGTGCTAGTGGTTCCTACGCTCTAGGCGGAGGCACAGATACGCAGTATTTT
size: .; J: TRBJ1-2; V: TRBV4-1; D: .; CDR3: CASSHEVRANYGYTF; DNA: TGCGCCAGCAGCCACGAGGTACGGGCTAACTATGGCTACACCTTC
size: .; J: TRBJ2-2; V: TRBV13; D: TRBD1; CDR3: CASSYGQGTYGGELFF; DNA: TGTGCCAGCAGCTATGGACAGGGGACCTACGGCGGGGAGCTGTTTTTT
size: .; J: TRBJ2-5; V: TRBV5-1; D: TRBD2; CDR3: CASSWTEGTSGVYSSKETQYF; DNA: TGCGCCAGCAGCTGGACGGAGGGAACTAGCGGGGTTTACTCGAGCAAGGAGACCCAGTACTTC
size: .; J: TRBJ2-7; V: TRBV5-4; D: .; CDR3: CASSLTQGLEGYEQYF; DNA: TGTGCCAGCAGCTTGACCCAGGGGCTAGAGGGCTACGAGCAGTACTTC
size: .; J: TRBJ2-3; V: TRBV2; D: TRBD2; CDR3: CASSGVSLATSGPPTDTQYF; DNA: TGTGCCAGCAGTGGAGTTTCCTTGGCGACTAGCGGACCCCCCACAGATACGCAGTATTTT
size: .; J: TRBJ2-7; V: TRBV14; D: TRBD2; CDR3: CASSQFPGLAGERSYEQYF; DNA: TGTGCCAGCAGCCAATTTCCTGGACTAGCGGGAGAGAGGTCCTACGAGCAGTACTTC
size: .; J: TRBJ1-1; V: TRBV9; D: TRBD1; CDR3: CASSVGDRRNTEAFF; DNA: TGTGCCAGCAGCGTAGGGGACAGAAGGAACACTGAAGCTTTCTTT
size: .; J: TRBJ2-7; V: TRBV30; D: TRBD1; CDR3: CAPHSGGQNEQYF; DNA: TGTGCCCCGCACTCAGGGGGCCAGAACGAGCAGTACTTC
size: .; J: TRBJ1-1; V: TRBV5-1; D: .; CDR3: CASSPVGKPGGMAEAFF; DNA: TGCGCCAGCAGCCCGGTGGGCAAACCGGGGGGGATGGCTGAAGCTTTCTTT
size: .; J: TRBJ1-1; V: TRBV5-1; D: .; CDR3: CASTPGRGNTEAFF; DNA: TGCGCCAGCACCCCCGGGAGAGGGAACACTGAAGCTTTCTTT
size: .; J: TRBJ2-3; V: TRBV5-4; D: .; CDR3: CASSKPMGLQADTQYF; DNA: TGTGCCAGCAGCAAACCCATGGGACTTCAAGCAGATACGCAGTATTTT
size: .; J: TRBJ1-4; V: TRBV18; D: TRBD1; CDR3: CASSPTRTGNEKLFF; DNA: TGTGCCAGCTCACCCACAAGGACAGGGAATGAAAAACTGTTTTTT
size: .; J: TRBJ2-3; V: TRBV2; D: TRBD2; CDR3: CARGLAGGVTDTQYF; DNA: TGTGCCAGGGGACTAGCGGGAGGGGTCACAGATACGCAGTATTTT
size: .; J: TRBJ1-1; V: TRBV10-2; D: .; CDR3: CASSVSEGSNTEAFF; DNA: TGCGCCAGCAGTGTGAGCGAAGGATCGAACACTGAAGCTTTCTTT